This T cell receptor (beta chain) was identified in a study of cytomegalovirus exposure and HLA in healthy donors. This clone has only a few counts. PCR employed 60 Vbeta and 13 Jbeta primers. Using immunoSEQ multiplex PCR, the repertoire was profiled, and TCRdb retains in-frame clones only, with some absent. The table has approximately 160,000 clones, around 86% seen once; the top ten hold over 0.85%. The source of this sequence is a girl under 10 years old in good health and CMV-seropositive. Sequenced: PBMCs.

The CDR3 nucleotides are TGTGCCAGCAGCGTGGTCGGGGACATGAACACTGAAGCTTTCTTT. It specifies CASSVVGDMNTEAFF. The chain uses TRBV9 and TRBJ1-1; TRBD1 is a possible D gene (6 bases). Trimming took off 2 bases at V and 0 bases at J, with 11 bases between the two ends. The CDR3 has 15 residues. Germline V gives CDR1 SGDLS, CDR2 YYNGEE.